This T cell receptor beta chain was found in a study of T cell responses to AZD1222 COVID-19 vaccine. For the study at large: Some second doses came at about 4 weeks and others at about 12 weeks; these were pooled. Study-wide points: Repertoire collection took place solely once the T cell response had peaked. Donors were chiefly white British, with a greater number of females, and clonal diversity was perhaps underestimated.

Libraries were prepared by immunoSEQ multiplex PCR; TCRdb keeps only in-frame clonotypes and omits some of them. The table lists about 260,000 clones, about 92% of them singletons. Worth noting for this clone: Its cognate antigen is unknown.

The CDR3 covers 13 residues. Trimming removed 3 bases at V and 4 bases at J, with 7 bases between. Germline V gives CDR1 MNHEY, CDR2 SMNVEV (reference sequence). This receptor was taken from an adult in good health. The sample was peripheral blood, taken on day 0 of AZD1222 vaccination. V and J are TRBV27 and TRBJ1-3, with no clear D. DNA of the CDR3: TGTGCCAGCAGTTTTAACGTCGGAAACACCATATATTTT. Translated: CASSFNVGNTIYF.